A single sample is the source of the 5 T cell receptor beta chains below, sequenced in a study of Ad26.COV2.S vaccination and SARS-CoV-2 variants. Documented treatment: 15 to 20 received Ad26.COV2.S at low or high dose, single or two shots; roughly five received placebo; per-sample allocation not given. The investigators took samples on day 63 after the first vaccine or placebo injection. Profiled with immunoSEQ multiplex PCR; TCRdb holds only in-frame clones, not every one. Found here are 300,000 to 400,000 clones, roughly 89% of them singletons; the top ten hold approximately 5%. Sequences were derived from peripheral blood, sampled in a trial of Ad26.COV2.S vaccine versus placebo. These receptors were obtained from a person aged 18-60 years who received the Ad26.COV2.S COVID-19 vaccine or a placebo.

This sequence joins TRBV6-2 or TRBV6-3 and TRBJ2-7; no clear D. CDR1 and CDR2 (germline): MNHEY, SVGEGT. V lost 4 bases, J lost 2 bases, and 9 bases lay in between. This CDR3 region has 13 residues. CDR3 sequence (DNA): TGTGCCAGCAGTTTGGTCGGGCCCTACGAGCAGTACTTC. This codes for CASSLVGPYEQYF.

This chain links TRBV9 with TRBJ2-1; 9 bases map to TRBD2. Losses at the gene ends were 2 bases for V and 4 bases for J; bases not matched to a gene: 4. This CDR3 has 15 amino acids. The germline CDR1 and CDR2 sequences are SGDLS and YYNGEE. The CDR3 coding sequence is TGTGCCAGCAGCGTCCAGGGACTAGCTTACAATGAGCAGTTCTTC. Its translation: CASSVQGLAYNEQFF.

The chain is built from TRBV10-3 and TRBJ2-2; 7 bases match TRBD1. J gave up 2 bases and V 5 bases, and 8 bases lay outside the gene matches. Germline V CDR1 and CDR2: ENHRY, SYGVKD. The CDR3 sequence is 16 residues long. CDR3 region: CAISKKGGPNTGELFF. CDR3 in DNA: TGTGCCATCAGTAAGAAAGGGGGCCCTAACACCGGGGAGCTGTTTTTT.

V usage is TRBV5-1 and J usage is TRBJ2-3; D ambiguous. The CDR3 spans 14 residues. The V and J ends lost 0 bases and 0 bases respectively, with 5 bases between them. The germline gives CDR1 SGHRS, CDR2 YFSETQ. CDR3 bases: TGCGCCAGCAGCTTGGGACACAGCACAGATACGCAGTATTTT. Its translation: CASSLGHSTDTQYF.

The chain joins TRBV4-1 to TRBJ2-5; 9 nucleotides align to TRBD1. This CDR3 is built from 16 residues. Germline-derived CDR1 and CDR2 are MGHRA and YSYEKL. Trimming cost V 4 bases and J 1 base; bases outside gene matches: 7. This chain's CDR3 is CASSPDRGSLQETQYF. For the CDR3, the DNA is TGCGCCAGCAGCCCCGACAGGGGGTCCCTCCAAGAGACCCAGTACTTC.